This passage covers 14 T cell receptor beta chains from one sample sequenced in a study of cytomegalovirus exposure and HLA in healthy donors. Use of 60 Vbeta and 13 Jbeta primers characterized the PCR. Profiling relied on immunoSEQ multiplex PCR, and the TCRdb table lists in-frame clones only, not all of them. This sample has about 80,000 clones, with about 80% found just once. Sequencing was performed on PBMCs. Receptors were obtained from a middle-aged woman in good health and CMV-seronegative.

This chain uses TRBV6-5 with TRBJ2-7, with D possibly TRBD1 on 5 matching bases. Germline V gene sequence: CDR1 MNHEY, CDR2 SVGAGI. This CDR3 is 14 amino acids long. V lost 0 bases, J lost 2 bases, and 8 bases lay in between. The CDR3 spells CASSYSGVTYEQYF. CDR3 DNA: TGTGCCAGCAGTTACTCAGGGGTTACCTACGAGCAGTACTTC.

The chain combines TRBV27 with TRBJ2-1, with D maybe TRBD2 (5 bases). The V end was cut by 7 bases, the J end by 3 bases, with 13 bases between. Germline V gives CDR1 MNHEY, CDR2 SMNVEV (reference sequence). The CDR3 totals 14 residues. CDR3 nucleotide sequence: TGTGCCAGCAATTGGAGGTTGGGCTACAATGAGCAGTTCTTC. Translated, it gives CASNWRLGYNEQFF.

The rearrangement joins TRBV7-2 to TRBJ1-6; 7 bases agree with TRBD1. This CDR3 region has 15 residues. From germline, CDR1 is SGHTA and CDR2 FQGNSA. V lost 5 bases, J lost 10 bases, and 11 bases stayed unmatched. CDR3 residues: CASSGRGRGQSPLHF. CDR3 in DNA: TGTGCCAGCAGCGGACGGGGAAGGGGGCAGTCACCCCTCCACTTT.

This chain uses TRBV7-2 with TRBJ2-7; TRBD2 might be the D (6 bases). The ends were cut back, 9 bases at V and 3 bases at J, with 15 bases in the middle. Per the germline V gene, CDR1 is SGHTA and CDR2 is FQGNSA. CDR3 length: 13 residues. The CDR3 spells CASGTSANYEQYF. Here the CDR3 DNA reads TGTGCCAGTGGGACTTCAGCCAACTACGAGCAGTACTTC.

V usage is TRBV20-1 and J usage is TRBJ2-4, with D unclear. Germline assignment: CDR1 DFQATT and CDR2 SNEGSKA (reference sequence). This CDR3 has 11 amino acids. Trimming shortened V by 1 base and J by 9 bases, and 7 bases separated the two germline ends. CDR3 protein: CSARAYGIQYF. CDR3 in DNA: TGCAGTGCTAGAGCATACGGCATTCAGTACTTC.

This clone was picked up a small number of times. The chain employs TRBV29-1 and TRBJ1-4; possibly TRBD1 for D (6 bases). This CDR3 contains 13 residues. Per the germline V gene, CDR1 is SQVTM and CDR2 is ANQGSEA. V lost 6 bases, J lost 7 bases, and 15 bases lay in between. The DNA of the CDR3 is TGCAGCGTCTCGGCAGGGGAGGGTGAAAAACTGTTTTTT. Protein product: CSVSAGEGEKLFF.

The chain has TRBV15 and TRBJ2-5; 7 bases align to TRBD2. The V gene's germline CDR1 is LNHNV and CDR2 YYDKDF (reference sequence). CDR3 length equals 14 residues. Trimming removed 5 bases from V and 1 base from J; junction bases left unmatched: 4. CDR3 sequence reads: CATSRPGGQETQYF. Here the CDR3 DNA reads TGTGCCACCAGCCGCCCGGGGGGCCAAGAGACCCAGTACTTC.

This chain joins TRBV28 and TRBJ2-3; 8 nucleotides agree with TRBD1. The CDR3 extends over 15 amino acids. Germline CDR1 MDHEN, CDR2 SYDVKM. V shed 8 bases and J 6 bases; nucleotides not matched to a gene: 13. For the CDR3, the DNA is TGTGCCAGCGATGGGACAGGACGACCACAGGATACGCAGTATTTT. Translation gives CASDGTGRPQDTQYF.

There are a few counts of this clone. V and J are TRBV18 and TRBJ1-1; D ambiguous. CDR1 KGHSH and CDR2 LQKENI come from the germline V gene. The V gene lost 3 bases and the J gene lost 1 base, with 6 bases spanning the gap. This CDR3 region has 13 residues. CDR3 nucleotides: TGTGCCAGCTCACCGACAAGGAACACTGAAGCTTTCTTT. Its translation is CASSPTRNTEAFF.

The rearrangement joins TRBV5-1 to TRBJ2-7; 7 bases map to TRBD1. Unmatched junction bases numbered 5, after V lost 0 bases and J lost 2 bases. CDR3 length: 15 residues. The germline V gene has CDR1 SGHRS and CDR2 YFSETQ. This CDR3 reads CASSLGQGVPYEQYF. DNA for the CDR3: TGCGCCAGCAGCTTGGGACAGGGAGTCCCCTACGAGCAGTACTTC.

V gene TRBV19 combines with J gene TRBJ2-2, with 8 nucleotides matching TRBD2. This CDR3 region has 16 residues. The germline gives CDR1 LNHDA, CDR2 SQIVND (reference sequence). V trimming: 6 bases; J trimming: 0 bases; junction bases outside the gene matches: 6. The CDR3 reads CASRFPGLANTGELFF. In DNA form, the CDR3 reads TGTGCCAGTAGATTCCCGGGACTAGCGAACACCGGGGAGCTGTTTTTT.

The chain has TRBV2 and TRBJ2-1, with 7 bases identical to TRBD1. The CDR3 consists of 14 residues. Germline V gene sequence: CDR1 SNHLY, CDR2 FYNNEI. V lost 5 bases to trimming and J lost 4 bases; unmatched junction nucleotides: 5. CDR3 region: CASSNRDRYNEQFF. The CDR3 bases are TGTGCCAGCAGTAATCGGGACAGATACAATGAGCAGTTCTTC.

The chain recombines TRBV30 with TRBJ2-7; no clear D gene. Germline V gene lookup returns CDR1 GTSNPN and CDR2 SVGIG (reference sequence). V was shortened by 1 base and J by 0 bases, with 7 bases between the two germline ends. The CDR3 consists of 13 residues. CDR3 sequence: CAWSDGVSYEQYF. CDR3 DNA sequence: TGTGCCTGGAGTGACGGAGTCTCCTACGAGCAGTACTTC. Using reference TRBV30 and TRBJ2-7 for the parts outside the CDR3, the full variable domain is SQTIHQWPATLVQPVGSPLSLECTVEGTSNPNLYWYRQAAGRGLQLLFYSVGIGQISSEVPQNLSASRPQDRQFILSSKKLLLSDSGFYLCAWSDGVSYEQYFGPGTRLTVT.

The chain couples TRBV5-1 to TRBJ2-3; no clear D. Germline V gives CDR1 SGHRS, CDR2 YFSETQ. There are 12 residues in the CDR3. V lost 4 bases, J lost 4 bases, and 7 bases lay in between. CDR3 DNA: TGCGCCAGCAGCATCTTTCCAGATACGCAGTATTTT. It translates to CASSIFPDTQYF.